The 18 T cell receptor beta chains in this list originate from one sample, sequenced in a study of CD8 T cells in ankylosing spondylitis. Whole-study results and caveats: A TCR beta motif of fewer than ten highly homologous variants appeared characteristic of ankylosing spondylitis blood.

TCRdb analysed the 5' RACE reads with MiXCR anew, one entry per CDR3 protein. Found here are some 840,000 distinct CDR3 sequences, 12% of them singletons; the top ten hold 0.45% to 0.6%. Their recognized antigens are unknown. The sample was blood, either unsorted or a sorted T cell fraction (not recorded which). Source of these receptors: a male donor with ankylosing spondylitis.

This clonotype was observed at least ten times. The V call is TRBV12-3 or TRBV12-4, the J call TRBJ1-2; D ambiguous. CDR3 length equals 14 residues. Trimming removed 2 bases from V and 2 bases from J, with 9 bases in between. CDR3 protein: CASSLRRLNYGYTF. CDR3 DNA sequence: TGTGCCAGCAGTTTACGCCGGCTGAACTATGGCTACACCTTC.

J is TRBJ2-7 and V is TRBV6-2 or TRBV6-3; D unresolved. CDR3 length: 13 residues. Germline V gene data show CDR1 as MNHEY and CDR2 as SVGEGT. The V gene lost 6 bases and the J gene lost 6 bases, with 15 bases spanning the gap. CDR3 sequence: CASSHIGYVEQYF. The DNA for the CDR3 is TGTGCCAGCAGCCACATCGGGTATGTCGAGCAGTACTTC.

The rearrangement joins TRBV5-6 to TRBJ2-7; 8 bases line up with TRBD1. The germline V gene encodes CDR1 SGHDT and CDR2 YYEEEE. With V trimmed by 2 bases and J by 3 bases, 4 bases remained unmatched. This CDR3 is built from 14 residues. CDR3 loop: CASSLPGQDYEQYF. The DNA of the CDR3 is TGTGCCAGCAGCTTACCGGGACAGGACTACGAGCAGTACTTC.

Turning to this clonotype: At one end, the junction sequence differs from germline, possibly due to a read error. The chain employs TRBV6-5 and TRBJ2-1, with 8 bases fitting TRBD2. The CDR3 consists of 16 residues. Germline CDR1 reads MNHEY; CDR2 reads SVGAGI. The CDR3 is CASSSGTSRAYNEQSF. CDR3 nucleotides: TGTGCCAGCAGTTCCGGGACTAGTCGGGCCTACAATGAGCAGTCCTTC.

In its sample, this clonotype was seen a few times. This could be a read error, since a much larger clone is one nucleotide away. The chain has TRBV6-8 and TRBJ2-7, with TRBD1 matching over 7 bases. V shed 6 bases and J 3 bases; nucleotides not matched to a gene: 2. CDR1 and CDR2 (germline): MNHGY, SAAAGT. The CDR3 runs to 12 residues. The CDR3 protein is CASRRQGYEQYF. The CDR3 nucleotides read TGTGCCAGCAGGCGACAGGGCTACGAGCAGTACTTC.

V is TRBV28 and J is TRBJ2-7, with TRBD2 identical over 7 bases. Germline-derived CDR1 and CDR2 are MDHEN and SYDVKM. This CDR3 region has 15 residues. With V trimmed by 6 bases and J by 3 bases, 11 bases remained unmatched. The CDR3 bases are TGTGCCAGCAGCCCCGCTGGGGGAGGGGACTACGAGCAGTACTTC. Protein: CASSPAGGGDYEQYF.

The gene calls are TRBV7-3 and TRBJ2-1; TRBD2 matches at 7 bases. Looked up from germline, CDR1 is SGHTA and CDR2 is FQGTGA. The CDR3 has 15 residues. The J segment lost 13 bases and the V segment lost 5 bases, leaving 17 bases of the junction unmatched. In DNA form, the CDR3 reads TGTGCCAGCAGCCCTTTTAGGGACCCTAGCGGTGACCAGTTCTTC. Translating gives CASSPFRDPSGDQFF.

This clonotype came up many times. The CDR3 is CASSQAGTGVFGNEQFF. DNA for the CDR3: TGTGCCAGCAGCCAAGCCGGGACAGGGGTTTTTGGAAATGAGCAGTTCTTC. The chain couples TRBV4-2 to TRBJ2-1, with TRBD1 identical over 10 bases. The germline gives CDR1 LGHNA, CDR2 YNFKEQ. Unmatched junction bases numbered 10, after V lost 1 base and J lost 7 bases. The CDR3 covers 17 residues.

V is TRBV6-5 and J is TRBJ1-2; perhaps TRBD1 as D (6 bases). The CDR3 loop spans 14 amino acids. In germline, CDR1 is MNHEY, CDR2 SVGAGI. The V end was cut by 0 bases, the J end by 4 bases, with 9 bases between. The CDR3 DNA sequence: TGTGCCAGCAGTTACTCCGGCAGGGGCTATGGCTACACCTTC. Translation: CASSYSGRGYGYTF.

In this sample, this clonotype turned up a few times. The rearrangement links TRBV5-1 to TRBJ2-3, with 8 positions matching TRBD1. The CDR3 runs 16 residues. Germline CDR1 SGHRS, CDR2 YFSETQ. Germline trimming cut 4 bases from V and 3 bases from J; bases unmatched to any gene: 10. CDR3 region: CASSPASQGGTDTQYF. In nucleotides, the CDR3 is TGCGCCAGCAGCCCGGCCTCACAGGGGGGAACAGATACGCAGTATTTT. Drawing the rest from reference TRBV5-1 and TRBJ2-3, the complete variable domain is KAGVTQTPRYLIKTRGQQVTLSCSPISGHRSVSWYQQTPGQGLQFLFEYFSETQRNKGNFPGRFSGRQFSNSRSEMNVSTLELGDSALYLCASSPASQGGTDTQYFGPGTRLTVL.

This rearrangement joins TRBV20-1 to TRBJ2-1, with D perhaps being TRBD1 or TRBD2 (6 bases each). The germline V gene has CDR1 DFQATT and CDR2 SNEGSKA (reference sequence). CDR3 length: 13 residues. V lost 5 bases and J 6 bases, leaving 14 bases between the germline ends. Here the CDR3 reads CSAPEGGSNEQFF. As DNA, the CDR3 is TGCAGTGCTCCCGAAGGGGGGAGCAATGAGCAGTTCTTC.

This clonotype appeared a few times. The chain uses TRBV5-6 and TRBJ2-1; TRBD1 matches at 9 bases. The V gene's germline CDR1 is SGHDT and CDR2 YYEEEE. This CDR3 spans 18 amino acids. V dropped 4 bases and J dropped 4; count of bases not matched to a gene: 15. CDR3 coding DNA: TGTGCCAGCAGCCGAAGGGGTTTACAGGGGGCCTTGTACAATGAGCAGTTCTTC. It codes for CASSRRGLQGALYNEQFF.

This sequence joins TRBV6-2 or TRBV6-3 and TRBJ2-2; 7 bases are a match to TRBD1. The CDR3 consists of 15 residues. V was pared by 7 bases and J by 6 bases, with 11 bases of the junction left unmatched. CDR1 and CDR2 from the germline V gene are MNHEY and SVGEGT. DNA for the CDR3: TGTGCCAGCAAACTACAGGGGATTTTCGCCGGGGAGCTGTTTTTT. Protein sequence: CASKLQGIFAGELFF.

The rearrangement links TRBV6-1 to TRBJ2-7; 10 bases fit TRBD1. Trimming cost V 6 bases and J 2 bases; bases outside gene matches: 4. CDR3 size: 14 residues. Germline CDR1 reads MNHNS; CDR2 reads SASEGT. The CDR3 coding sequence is TGTGCCAGCAGCGTGACAGGGGGCACCTACGAGCAGTACTTC. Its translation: CASSVTGGTYEQYF.

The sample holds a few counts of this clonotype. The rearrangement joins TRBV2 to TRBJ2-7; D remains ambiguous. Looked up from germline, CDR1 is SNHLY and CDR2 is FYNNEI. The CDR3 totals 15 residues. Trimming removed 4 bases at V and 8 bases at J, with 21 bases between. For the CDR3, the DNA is TGTGCCAGCAGTGGCTCCCGGCAAGACTTCGCAAAGCAGTACTTC. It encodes CASSGSRQDFAKQYF.

CDR3 DNA sequence: TGTGCCAGCAGCTTTTTGGGCATAAACAATGAGCAGTTCTTC. Its translation is CASSFLGINNEQFF. This sequence joins TRBV7-3 and TRBJ2-1; D not resolved. Germline V gene data show CDR1 as SGHTA and CDR2 as FQGTGA. The CDR3 covers 14 residues. The germline V and J ends were trimmed by 3 bases and 5 bases, with 11 bases remaining between them.

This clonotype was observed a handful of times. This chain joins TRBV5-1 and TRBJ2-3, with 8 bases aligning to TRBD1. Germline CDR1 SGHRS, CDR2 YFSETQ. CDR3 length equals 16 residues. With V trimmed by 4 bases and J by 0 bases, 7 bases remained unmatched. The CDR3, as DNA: TGCGCCAGCAGCCCAGGGACAGGACCTAGCACAGATACGCAGTATTTT. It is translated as CASSPGTGPSTDTQYF.

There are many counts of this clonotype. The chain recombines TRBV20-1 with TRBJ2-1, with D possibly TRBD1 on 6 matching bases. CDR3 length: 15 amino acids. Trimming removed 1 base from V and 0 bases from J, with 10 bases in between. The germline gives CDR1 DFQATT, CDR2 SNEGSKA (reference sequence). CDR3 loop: CSARAAGDSYNEQFF. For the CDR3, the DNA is TGCAGTGCTAGAGCCGCAGGGGACTCCTACAATGAGCAGTTCTTC.